One and the same sample provided the 9 T cell receptor beta chains below, sequenced in a study of shared clonotypes between healthy human individuals. TCRdb keeps only in-frame clones here, not all; method: immunoSEQ multiplex PCR. Of around 2.1 million clones listed, roughly 95% are singletons. The sequenced sample consisted of naive CD4+ T cells sorted from blood. The subset here: CD45RA+ positively selected. The receptors were gathered from a man between 18 and 35 years old in good health.

This clone is a singleton in its sample. The chain couples TRBV27 to TRBJ1-2; TRBD1 matches 9 bases. Germline V gene sequence: CDR1 MNHEY, CDR2 SMNVEV (reference sequence). This CDR3 comprises 17 residues. V dropped 9 bases and J dropped 4; count of bases not matched to a gene: 18. The CDR3 DNA is TGTGCCAGTAAAGGGGGGGCCTCCGGGACAGGGCTCTATGGCTACACCTTC. Translating it yields CASKGGASGTGLYGYTF.

A remark on this clone: Germline and junction disagree at one end, which may indicate a read error. The chain recombines TRBV7-7 with TRBJ2-3, with D uncertain. Germline assignment: CDR1 SSHAT and CDR2 FNYEAQ (reference sequence). The CDR3 consists of 13 residues. As DNA, the CDR3 is TGTGCTAGCAGCCTAGATACCACAGATACGCAGTATTTT. It yields the protein CASSLDTTDTQYF. The full variable domain, its missing parts supplied by reference TRBV7-7 and TRBJ2-3, is GAGVSQSPRYKVTKRGQDVTLRCDPISSHATLYWYQQALGQGPEFLTYFNYEAQPDKSGLPSDRFSAERPEGSISTLTIQRTEQRDSAMYRCASSLDTTDTQYFGPGTRLTVL.

The V gene is TRBV5-5, the J gene TRBJ1-2; weak D call: TRBD1 (6 bases). V gave up 0 bases and J gave up 8 bases, with 17 bases separating them. CDR3 length: 15 residues. The germline V gene encodes CDR1 SGHKS and CDR2 YYEKEE (reference sequence). The CDR3 coding sequence is TGTGCCAGCAGCTTGGACATTGCAGGGGATGAGGGCTACACCTTC. Translated: CASSLDIAGDEGYTF.

This chain connects TRBV5-4 to TRBJ1-2; TRBD1 is a possible D gene (5 bases). The CDR3 is 13 amino acids. The germline V gene has CDR1 SGHNT and CDR2 YYREEE (reference sequence). Trimming left V 7 bases short and J 8 bases short, with 18 bases between. CDR3 sequence (DNA): TGTGCCAGCCCCTTAGACAACTACAGGGGCTACACCTTC. Translating gives CASPLDNYRGYTF.

The CDR3 DNA reads as TGTGCCTGGCAACTAGCGTTCCAAGAGACCCAGTACTTC. Its translation: CAWQLAFQETQYF. The chain has TRBV30 and TRBJ2-5; 7 bases are shared with TRBD2. The V and J ends lost 5 bases and 1 base, in that order; junction bases with no gene match: 4. CDR1 GTSNPN and CDR2 SVGIG come from the germline V gene (reference sequence). This CDR3 is built from 13 residues. Looking up the rest from reference TRBV30 and TRBJ2-5 gives the full variable domain: SQTIHQWPATLVQPVGSPLSLECTVEGTSNPNLYWYRQAAGRGLQLLFYSVGIGQISSEVPQNLSASRPQDRQFILSSKKLLLSDSGFYLCAWQLAFQETQYFGPGTRLLVL.

The chain has TRBV7-2 and TRBJ2-6; maybe TRBD2 (5 bases). CDR3 length: 15 amino acids. Germline CDR1 SGHTA, CDR2 FQGNSA. The V end was cut by 3 bases, the J end by 0 bases, with 6 bases between. CDR3 in amino acids: CASSFDYSGANVLTF. Written as DNA, the CDR3 is TGTGCCAGCAGCTTCGACTACTCTGGGGCCAACGTCCTGACTTTC. The complete variable domain, with remaining parts taken from reference TRBV7-2 and TRBJ2-6, reads GAGVSQSPSNKVTEKGKDVELRCDPISGHTALYWYRQSLGQGLEFLIYFQGNSAPDKSGLPSDRFSAERTGGSVSTLTIQRTQQEDSAVYLCASSFDYSGANVLTFGAGSRLTVL.

This chain uses TRBV6-5 with TRBJ1-1; D is possibly TRBD1 (5 bases). The CDR3 has 12 residues. The germline V and J ends were trimmed by 6 bases and 1 base, with 6 bases remaining between them. CDR1 and CDR2 (germline): MNHEY, SVGAGI. The CDR3 reads CASRGPNTEAFF. CDR3 nucleotides: TGTGCCAGCAGGGGACCGAACACTGAAGCTTTCTTT.

V is TRBV15 and J is TRBJ2-2; TRBD1 agrees at 7 bases. CDR3 length equals 17 residues. The V gene end was trimmed by 3 bases and the J gene end by 2 bases; junction bases not matched to a gene: 9. Germline-derived CDR1 and CDR2 are LNHNV and YYDKDF (reference sequence). CDR3: CATSRGIGTANTGELFF. The CDR3, as DNA: TGTGCCACCAGCAGGGGCATCGGGACAGCAAACACCGGGGAGCTGTTTTTT.

This clone was seen once. The gene calls are TRBV7-3 and TRBJ2-2; D remains unclear. Looked up from germline, CDR1 is SGHTA and CDR2 is FQGTGA. The V gene lost 5 bases and the J gene lost 1 base, with 5 bases spanning the gap. The CDR3 length is 13 residues. The CDR3 is CASSTKNTGELFF. CDR3 DNA: TGTGCCAGCAGCACGAAGAACACCGGGGAGCTGTTTTTT.